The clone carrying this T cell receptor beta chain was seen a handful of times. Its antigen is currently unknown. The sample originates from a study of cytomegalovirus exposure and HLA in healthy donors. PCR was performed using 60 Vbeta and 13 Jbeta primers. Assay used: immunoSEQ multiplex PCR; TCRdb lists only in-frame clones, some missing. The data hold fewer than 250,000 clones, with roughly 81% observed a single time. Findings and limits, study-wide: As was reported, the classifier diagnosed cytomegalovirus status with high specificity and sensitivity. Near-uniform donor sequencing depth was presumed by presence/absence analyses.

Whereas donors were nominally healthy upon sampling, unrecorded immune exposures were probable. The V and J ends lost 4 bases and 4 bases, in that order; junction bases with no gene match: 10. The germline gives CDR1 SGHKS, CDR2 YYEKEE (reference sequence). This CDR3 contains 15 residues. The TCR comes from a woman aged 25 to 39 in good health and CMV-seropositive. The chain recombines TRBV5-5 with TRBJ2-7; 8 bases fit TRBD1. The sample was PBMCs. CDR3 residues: CASSKRQGNLYEQYF. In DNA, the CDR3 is TGTGCCAGCAGCAAAAGACAGGGGAATCTATACGAGCAGTACTTC. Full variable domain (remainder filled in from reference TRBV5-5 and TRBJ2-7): DAGVTQSPTHLIKTRGQQVTLRCSPISGHKSVSWYQQVLGQGPQFIFQYYEKEERGRGNFPDRFSARQFPNYSSELNVNALLLGDSALYLCASSKRQGNLYEQYFGPGTRLTVT.